The next 32 T cell receptor beta chains were all read from a single sample in a study of T cell responses to AZD1222 COVID-19 vaccine. Produced via immunoSEQ multiplex PCR; TCRdb's table is partial and in-frame only. The table has 150,000 to 200,000 clones, over 85% seen once. The input for sequencing was peripheral blood, taken on day 0 of AZD1222 vaccination. Receptors originate from an adult in good health.

The chain joins TRBV5-1 to TRBJ2-3, with TRBD1 matching over 8 bases. Germline CDR1 SGHRS, CDR2 YFSETQ. This CDR3 spans 15 amino acids. V shed 0 bases and J 5 bases; nucleotides not matched to a gene: 5. CDR3 residues: CASSLGFRGQDTQYF. CDR3 DNA sequence: TGCGCCAGCAGCTTGGGTTTCAGGGGGCAAGATACGCAGTATTTT. Based on the CDR3 plus reference TRBV5-1 and TRBJ2-3, the full variable domain is KAGVTQTPRYLIKTRGQQVTLSCSPISGHRSVSWYQQTPGQGLQFLFEYFSETQRNKGNFPGRFSGRQFSNSRSEMNVSTLELGDSALYLCASSLGFRGQDTQYFGPGTRLTVL.

The chain uses TRBV27 and TRBJ2-2; 12 positions match TRBD1. The CDR3 has 21 residues. V was clipped by 3 bases and J by 5 bases; unmatched bases: 19. The germline V gene encodes CDR1 MNHEY and CDR2 SMNVEV (reference sequence). The CDR3 DNA is TGTGCCAGCAGTTTCGGATCTTTGATCCGGGACAGGGGGCGCAGAACCGGGGAGCTGTTTTTT. Amino acids: CASSFGSLIRDRGRRTGELFF.

This chain connects TRBV28 to TRBJ1-2; tentatively, D is TRBD1 (6 bases). This CDR3 spans 14 amino acids. V dropped 3 bases and J dropped 5 bases, with 13 bases sitting between them. CDR1 and CDR2 from the germline V gene are MDHEN and SYDVKM. The CDR3, as DNA: TGTGCCAGCAGTTTTAAGGGGGGACTATATGGCTACACCTTC. This codes for CASSFKGGLYGYTF.

V gene TRBV4-1 combines with J gene TRBJ2-2; 9 nucleotides line up with TRBD1. CDR3 length equals 19 residues. After removal of 0 bases from V and 3 bases from J, the junction contained 11 bases not matched to a gene. Germline V gene sequence: CDR1 MGHRA, CDR2 YSYEKL. The CDR3 region is CASSQEGLEGTGHTGELFF. Here the CDR3 DNA reads TGCGCCAGCAGCCAAGAGGGGCTTGAAGGGACAGGGCACACCGGGGAGCTGTTTTTT.

The genes are TRBV5-4 and TRBJ1-1; D gene unclear. Germline CDR1 SGHNT, CDR2 YYREEE (reference sequence). CDR3 length equals 15 residues. Trimming shortened V by 0 bases and J by 5 bases, and 14 bases separated the two germline ends. This chain's CDR3 is CASSLGLGFGTEAFF. For the CDR3, the DNA is TGTGCCAGCAGCTTGGGATTGGGGTTTGGGACTGAAGCTTTCTTT.

In its sample, this clone was seen a few times. The gene calls are TRBV7-9 and TRBJ1-3; D is unclear. CDR3 size: 14 residues. CDR1 and CDR2 from the germline V gene are SEHNR and FQNEAQ (reference sequence). V gave up 4 bases and J gave up 7 bases, with 14 bases separating them. CDR3 bases: TGTGCCAGCAGCTCGGAAAAAGAACGGAACACCATATATTTT. Translating gives CASSSEKERNTIYF.

A remark on this clone: Other DNA sequences in the same sample also yield this CDR3. This sequence joins TRBV12-3 or TRBV12-4 and TRBJ2-3; D gene ambiguous. This CDR3 is built from 10 residues. V was clipped by 5 bases and J by 3 bases, with 0 bases between them. Written as DNA, the CDR3 is TGTGCCAGCAGTACAGATACGCAGTATTTT. Residues: CASSTDTQYF.

The chain links TRBV24-1 to TRBJ2-1; D is possibly TRBD2 (6 bases). The germline V gene has CDR1 KGHDR and CDR2 SFDVKD. The CDR3 extends over 14 amino acids. With 2 bases removed from V and 5 bases from J, the gap between germline ends came to 9 bases. The DNA for the CDR3 is TGTGCCACCAGTGATTCGCGGGGACACAATGAGCAGTTCTTC. Translating it yields CATSDSRGHNEQFF.

The chain joins TRBV18 to TRBJ1-2; perhaps TRBD1 as D (6 bases). Germline V gene lookup returns CDR1 KGHSH and CDR2 LQKENI. The V end was cut by 5 bases, the J end by 9 bases, with 31 bases between. There are 18 residues in the CDR3. The CDR3 is CASSSNRTGRRGGSSYTF. DNA of the CDR3: TGTGCCAGCTCATCAAATCGAACAGGGCGTCGTGGGGGAAGTAGCTACACCTTC.

This chain joins TRBV10-1 and TRBJ1-2, with 10 bases identical to TRBD1. Trimming cost V 3 bases and J 5 bases; bases outside gene matches: 9. Looked up from germline, CDR1 is WNHNN and CDR2 is SYGVQD (reference sequence). This CDR3 comprises 16 residues. CDR3 sequence reads: CASSDQGQGFPYGYTF. The CDR3 DNA reads as TGCGCCAGCAGTGACCAGGGACAGGGGTTCCCTTATGGCTACACCTTC.

This chain joins TRBV29-1 and TRBJ1-3; 9 bases agree with TRBD1. V shed 7 bases, J shed 9 bases, and the junction held 10 bases outside the gene matches. The CDR3 is 13 amino acids. Germline CDR1 reads SQVTM; CDR2 reads ANQGSEA. The CDR3 DNA is TGCAGCGGGGCCGGGACAGGGTTGGCCACCATATATTTT. Translated: CSGAGTGLATIYF. The variable domain in full, completed from reference TRBV29-1 and TRBJ1-3, reads SAVISQKPSRDICQRGTSLTIQCQVDSQVTMMFWYRQQPGQSLTLIATANQGSEATYESGFVIDKFPISRPNLTFSTLTVSNMSPEDSSIYLCSGAGTGLATIYFGEGSWLTVV.

This clone was observed a single time. The chain is built from TRBV19 and TRBJ2-5; 7 bases map to TRBD2. CDR1 LNHDA and CDR2 SQIVND come from the germline V gene (reference sequence). V shed 8 bases and J 3 bases; nucleotides not matched to a gene: 6. This CDR3 has 13 amino acids. The CDR3 coding sequence is TGTGCCAGTGGGGTGGGAGGGGAAGAGACCCAGTACTTC. It codes for CASGVGGEETQYF.

The chain employs TRBV13 and TRBJ2-1; TRBD2 matches at 9 bases. The V segment lost 6 bases and the J segment 4 bases; nucleotides outside the gene matches: 10. This CDR3 is 16 amino acids long. Germline assignment: CDR1 PRHDT and CDR2 FYEKMQ (reference sequence). In nucleotides, the CDR3 is TGTGCCAGCAGGCGTTATTCTAGCGGGATATACAATGAGCAGTTCTTC. It encodes CASRRYSSGIYNEQFF.

The genes are TRBV30 and TRBJ1-1; D call uncertain. Germline CDR1 reads GTSNPN; CDR2 reads SVGIG (reference sequence). Between the trimmed V and J ends, which lost 2 bases and 2 bases, there was a span of 6 bases. This CDR3 has 12 residues. CDR3 region: CAWSPANTEAFF. DNA for the CDR3: TGTGCCTGGAGTCCGGCTAACACTGAAGCTTTCTTT.

V usage is TRBV11-2 and J usage is TRBJ2-3; tentatively, D is TRBD2 (6 bases). Germline CDR1 is SGHAT and CDR2 is FQNNGV. CDR3 length equals 16 residues. V dropped 0 bases and J dropped 0 bases, with 10 bases sitting between them. Written as DNA, the CDR3 is TGTGCCAGCAGCTTAGATATGGGGGGAAGCACAGATACGCAGTATTTT. Amino acid sequence: CASSLDMGGSTDTQYF. The full variable domain, its missing parts supplied by reference TRBV11-2 and TRBJ2-3, is EAGVAQSPRYKIIEKRQSVAFWCNPISGHATLYWYQQILGQGPKLLIQFQNNGVVDDSQLPKDRFSAERLKGVDSTLKIQPAKLEDSAVYLCASSLDMGGSTDTQYFGPGTRLTVL.

The chain employs TRBV29-1 and TRBJ1-1; D is undetermined. CDR3 size: 10 residues. Germline-derived CDR1 and CDR2 are SQVTM and ANQGSEA. V lost 8 bases and J 8 bases, leaving 12 bases between the germline ends. CDR3 bases: TGCAGCCCCTGGGAACAGGAAGCTTTCTTT. It codes for CSPWEQEAFF. The variable domain in full, with the rest retrieved from reference TRBV29-1 and TRBJ1-1, is SAVISQKPSRDICQRGTSLTIQCQVDSQVTMMFWYRQQPGQSLTLIATANQGSEATYESGFVIDKFPISRPNLTFSTLTVSNMSPEDSSIYLCSPWEQEAFFGQGTRLTVV.

This rearrangement joins TRBV3-1 (or the pseudogene TRBV3-2) to TRBJ1-1; D gene ambiguous. The V end was cut by 1 base, the J end by 7 bases, with 4 bases between. The CDR3 length is 11 residues. CDR1 is LGHDT, CDR2 YNNKEL, per germline (reference sequence). CDR3 region: CASSQADEAFF. CDR3 sequence (DNA): TGTGCCAGCAGCCAAGCAGATGAAGCTTTCTTT.

The chain uses TRBV7-9 and TRBJ1-3; D unresolved. CDR3 size: 12 residues. Germline V gives CDR1 SEHNR, CDR2 FQNEAQ (reference sequence). With 5 bases removed from V and 3 bases from J, the gap between germline ends came to 5 bases. This CDR3 reads CASSPNGNTIYF. CDR3 DNA sequence: TGTGCCAGCAGCCCCAATGGAAACACCATATATTTT.

The rearrangement links TRBV4-1 to TRBJ1-6, with D perhaps matching TRBD1 (5 bases). Germline CDR1 and CDR2: MGHRA and YSYEKL. The CDR3 has 15 amino acids. The V gene lost 5 bases and the J gene lost 6 bases, with 14 bases spanning the gap. The CDR3 is CASSDRDLTNSPLHF. The CDR3 DNA sequence: TGCGCCAGCAGCGACCGGGACCTAACTAATTCACCCCTCCACTTT.

The chain has TRBV29-1 and TRBJ1-3, with a possible D match to TRBD1 (5 bases). The V and J ends lost 7 bases and 0 bases respectively, with 10 bases between them. Germline CDR1 reads SQVTM; CDR2 reads ANQGSEA. This CDR3 is 13 amino acids long. DNA for the CDR3: TGCAGCGCGACAGAAAACTCTGGAAACACCATATATTTT. This gives the protein CSATENSGNTIYF.

This clone appeared once. The chain combines TRBV20-1 with TRBJ2-1; D is unresolved. Germline CDR1 reads DFQATT; CDR2 reads SNEGSKA (reference sequence). The V and J ends lost 3 bases and 8 bases respectively, with 8 bases between them. This CDR3 region has 11 residues. The CDR3 DNA follows: TGCAGTGCTAGGATACGCTATGAGCAGTTCTTC. Protein product: CSARIRYEQFF.

V usage is TRBV5-1 and J usage is TRBJ1-5; the match to TRBD1 covers 10 bases. V shed 3 bases and J 2 bases; nucleotides not matched to a gene: 2. Germline assignment: CDR1 SGHRS and CDR2 YFSETQ. This CDR3 region has 15 residues. CDR3 in amino acids: CASSWTGGGNQPQHF. In DNA form, the CDR3 reads TGCGCCAGCAGCTGGACAGGGGGTGGCAATCAGCCCCAGCATTTT.

The chain has TRBV6-5 and TRBJ1-1; TRBD1 matches at 8 bases. Germline V gene sequence: CDR1 MNHEY, CDR2 SVGAGI. The CDR3 extends over 14 amino acids. The V segment lost 7 bases and the J segment 6 bases; nucleotides outside the gene matches: 10. The CDR3 DNA follows: TGTGCCAGCACGGACAGGGAGGCCTTGGCTGAAGCTTTCTTT. Protein product: CASTDREALAEAFF.

V is TRBV6-5 and J is TRBJ2-1, with a tentative D call TRBD1 (6 bases). The CDR3 contains 15 residues. Per the germline V gene, CDR1 is MNHEY and CDR2 is SVGAGI. Trimming removed 6 bases at V and 8 bases at J, with 20 bases between. This CDR3 is CASRARTDPVHEQFF. The CDR3, as DNA: TGTGCCAGCAGGGCCCGGACAGACCCTGTCCATGAGCAGTTCTTC.

The chain uses TRBV29-1 and TRBJ1-2; D possibly corresponds to TRBD1 (5 bases). V dropped 4 bases and J dropped 6 bases, with 15 bases sitting between them. CDR3 length: 13 amino acids. The germline CDR1 and CDR2 sequences are SQVTM and ANQGSEA. This CDR3 is CSVVGTGFDGYTF. The CDR3 bases are TGCAGCGTTGTAGGGACGGGATTTGATGGCTACACCTTC.

This chain links TRBV11-2 with TRBJ1-2; D perhaps matches TRBD1 (5 bases). V was trimmed by 5 bases and J by 1 base, leaving 17 bases between them. Germline assignment: CDR1 SGHAT and CDR2 FQNNGV. The length of the CDR3 is 16 residues. Written as DNA, the CDR3 is TGTGCCAGCAGCCCGATTTTGGGGACGGGTAACTATGGCTACACCTTC. It translates to CASSPILGTGNYGYTF.

J is TRBJ2-7 and V is TRBV2; 7 positions agree with TRBD2. Losses at the gene ends were 7 bases for V and 3 bases for J; bases not matched to a gene: 3. The CDR3 contains 12 residues. Germline V gene sequence: CDR1 SNHLY, CDR2 FYNNEI. DNA of the CDR3: TGTGCCAGCAAACGGGGGGACTACGAGCAGTACTTC. Amino acids: CASKRGDYEQYF.

J is TRBJ2-7 and V is TRBV14; possible D gene TRBD1, 6 bases. Trimming cost V 6 bases and J 8 bases, with 11 bases left between them. The CDR3 sequence is 11 residues long. Germline V gene lookup returns CDR1 SGHDN and CDR2 FVKESK. CDR3 protein: CASSHGTQQYF. In DNA, the CDR3 is TGTGCCAGCAGTCACGGGACACAGCAGTACTTC.

J is TRBJ1-2 and V is TRBV12-5; D perhaps matches TRBD1 (6 bases). The V end was cut by 1 base, the J end by 4 bases, with 13 bases between. CDR3 length: 15 residues. CDR1 and CDR2 (germline): LGHNT, FRNRAP. The CDR3 DNA reads TGTGCTAGTGGTTTGGCCCCCGGGACAAGCTATGGCTACACCTTC. Its translation: CASGLAPGTSYGYTF.

This chain connects TRBV30 to TRBJ2-1; a possible D gene is TRBD1 (6 bases). Trimming took 1 base from V and 10 from J, leaving 11 bases between them. Per the germline V gene, CDR1 is GTSNPN and CDR2 is SVGIG (reference sequence). There are 12 residues in the CDR3. CDR3 sequence reads: CAWSGSQGEQFF. Written as DNA, the CDR3 is TGTGCCTGGAGTGGTTCCCAGGGGGAGCAGTTCTTC. Supplemented by reference TRBV30 and TRBJ2-1, the full variable domain reads SQTIHQWPATLVQPVGSPLSLECTVEGTSNPNLYWYRQAAGRGLQLLFYSVGIGQISSEVPQNLSASRPQDRQFILSSKKLLLSDSGFYLCAWSGSQGEQFFGPGTRLTVL.

This sequence joins TRBV4-1 and TRBJ2-6, with D uncertain. CDR1 and CDR2 (germline): MGHRA, YSYEKL. Trimming removed 5 bases from V and 0 bases from J, with 11 bases in between. The CDR3 totals 16 residues. The DNA for the CDR3 is TGCGCCAGCAGCTCATCCAGGCTCTCTGGGGCCAACGTCCTGACTTTC. As protein: CASSSSRLSGANVLTF.

This chain links TRBV10-2 with TRBJ2-2; D possibly corresponds to TRBD2 (6 bases). CDR1 and CDR2 (germline): WSHSY, SAAADI. This CDR3 region has 13 residues. Trimming cost V 8 bases and J 4 bases, with 11 bases left between them. Here the CDR3 DNA reads TGCGCCAGCGTTCGGGAGCGCACCGGGGAGCTGTTTTTT. It yields the protein CASVRERTGELFF.